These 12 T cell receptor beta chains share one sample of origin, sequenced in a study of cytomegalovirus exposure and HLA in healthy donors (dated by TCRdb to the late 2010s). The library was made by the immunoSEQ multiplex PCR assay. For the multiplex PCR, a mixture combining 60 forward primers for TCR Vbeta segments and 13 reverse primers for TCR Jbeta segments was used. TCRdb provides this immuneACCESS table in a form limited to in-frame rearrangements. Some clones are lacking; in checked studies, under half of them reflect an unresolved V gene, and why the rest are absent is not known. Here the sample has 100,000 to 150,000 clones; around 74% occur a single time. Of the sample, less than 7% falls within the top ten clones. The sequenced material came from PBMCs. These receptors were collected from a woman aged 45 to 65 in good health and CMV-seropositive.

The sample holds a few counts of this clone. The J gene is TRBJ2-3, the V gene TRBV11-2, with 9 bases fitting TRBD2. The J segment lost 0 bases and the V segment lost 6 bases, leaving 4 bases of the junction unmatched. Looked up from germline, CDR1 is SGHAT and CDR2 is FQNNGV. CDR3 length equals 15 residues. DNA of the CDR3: TGTGCCAGCAGTCTTAGCGGGGGAAGCACAGATACGCAGTATTTT. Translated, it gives CASSLSGGSTDTQYF.

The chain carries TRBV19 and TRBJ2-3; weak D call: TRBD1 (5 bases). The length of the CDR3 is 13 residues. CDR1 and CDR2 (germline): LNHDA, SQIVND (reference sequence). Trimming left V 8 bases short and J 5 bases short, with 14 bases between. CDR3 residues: CASALQGGDTQYF. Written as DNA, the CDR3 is TGTGCCAGTGCACTCCAGGGTGGAGATACGCAGTATTTT.

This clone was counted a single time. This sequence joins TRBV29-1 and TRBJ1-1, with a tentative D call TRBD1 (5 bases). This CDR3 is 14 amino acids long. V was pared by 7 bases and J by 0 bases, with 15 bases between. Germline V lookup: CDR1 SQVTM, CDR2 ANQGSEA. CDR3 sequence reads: CSAPGGIMNTEAFF. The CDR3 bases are TGCAGCGCCCCCGGGGGTATCATGAACACTGAAGCTTTCTTT.

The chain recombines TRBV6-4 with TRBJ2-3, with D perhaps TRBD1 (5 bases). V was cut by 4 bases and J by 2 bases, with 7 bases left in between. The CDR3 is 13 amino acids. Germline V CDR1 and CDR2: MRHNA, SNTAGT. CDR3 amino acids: CASSGGPTDTQYF. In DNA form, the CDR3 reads TGTGCCAGCAGTGGGGGCCCCACAGATACGCAGTATTTT.

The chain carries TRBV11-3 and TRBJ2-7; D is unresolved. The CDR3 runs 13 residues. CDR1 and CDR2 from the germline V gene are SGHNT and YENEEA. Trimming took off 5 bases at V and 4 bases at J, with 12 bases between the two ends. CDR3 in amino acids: CASSPFSGYEQYF. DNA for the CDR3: TGTGCCAGCAGCCCCTTCTCGGGTTACGAGCAGTACTTC.

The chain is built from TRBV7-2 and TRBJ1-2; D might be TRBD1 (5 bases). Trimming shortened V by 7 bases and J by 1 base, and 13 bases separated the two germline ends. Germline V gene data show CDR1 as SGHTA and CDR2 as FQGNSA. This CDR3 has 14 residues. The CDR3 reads CASTTQGINYGYTF. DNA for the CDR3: TGTGCCAGCACCACCCAGGGCATTAACTATGGCTACACCTTC.

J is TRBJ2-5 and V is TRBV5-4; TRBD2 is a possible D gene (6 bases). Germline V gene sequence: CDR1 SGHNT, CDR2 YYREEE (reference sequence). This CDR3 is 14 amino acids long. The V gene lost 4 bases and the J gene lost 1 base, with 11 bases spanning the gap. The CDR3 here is CASSKAGIQETQYF. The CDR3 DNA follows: TGTGCCAGCAGCAAGGCGGGGATCCAAGAGACCCAGTACTTC.

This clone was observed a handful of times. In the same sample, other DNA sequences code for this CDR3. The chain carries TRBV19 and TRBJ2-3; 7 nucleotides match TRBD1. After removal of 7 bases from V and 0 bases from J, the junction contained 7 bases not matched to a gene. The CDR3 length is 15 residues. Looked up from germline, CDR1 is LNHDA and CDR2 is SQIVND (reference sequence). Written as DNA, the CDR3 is TGTGCCAGTATACGGACAGGAGCTAGCACAGATACGCAGTATTTT. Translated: CASIRTGASTDTQYF.

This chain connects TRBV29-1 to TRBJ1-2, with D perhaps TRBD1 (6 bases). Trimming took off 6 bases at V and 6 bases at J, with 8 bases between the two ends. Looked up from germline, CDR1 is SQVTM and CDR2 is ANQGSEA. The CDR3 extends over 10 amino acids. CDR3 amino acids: CSVQGNGYTF. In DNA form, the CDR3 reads TGCAGCGTACAGGGAAATGGCTACACCTTC.

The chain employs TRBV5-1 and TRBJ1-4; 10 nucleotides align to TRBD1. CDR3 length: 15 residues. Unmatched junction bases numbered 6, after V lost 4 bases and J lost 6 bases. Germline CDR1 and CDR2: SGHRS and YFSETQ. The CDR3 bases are TGCGCCAGCAGCCCTGGGGGGACAGGGGATGAAAAACTGTTTTTT. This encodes CASSPGGTGDEKLFF.

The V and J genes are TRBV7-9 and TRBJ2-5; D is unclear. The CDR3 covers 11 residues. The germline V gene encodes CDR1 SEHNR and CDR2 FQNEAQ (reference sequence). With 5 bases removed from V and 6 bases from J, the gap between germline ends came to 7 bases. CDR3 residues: CASSPEKTQYF. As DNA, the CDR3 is TGTGCCAGCAGCCCCGAGAAGACCCAGTACTTC.

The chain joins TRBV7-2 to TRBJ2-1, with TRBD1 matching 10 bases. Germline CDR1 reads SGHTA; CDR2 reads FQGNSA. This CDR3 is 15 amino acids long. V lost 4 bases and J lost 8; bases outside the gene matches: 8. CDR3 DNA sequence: TGTGCCAGCAGCTCCCCGGGACAGGGGAATCATGAGCAGTTCTTC. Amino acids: CASSSPGQGNHEQFF. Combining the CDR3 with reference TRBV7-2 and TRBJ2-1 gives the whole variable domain GAGVSQSPSNKVTEKGKDVELRCDPISGHTALYWYRQSLGQGLEFLIYFQGNSAPDKSGLPSDRFSAERTGGSVSTLTIQRTQQEDSAVYLCASSSPGQGNHEQFFGPGTRLTVL.